This T cell receptor (beta chain) was identified during a study of blood T cell repertoires in COVID-19. Study at large: PBMCs, B-cell-depleted T cells, or T cells were the source of the cDNA or gDNA that made up the material.

In germline, CDR1 is MNHNS, CDR2 SASEGT. The CDR3 consists of 13 residues. Trimming took off 3 bases at V and 5 bases at J, with 10 bases between the two ends. Clones were read by immunoSEQ multiplex PCR, and TCRdb kept only the in-frame ones, dropping some. The sample holds 100,000 to 150,000 clones, around 80% seen once. This clone occurred once. V gene TRBV6-1 combines with J gene TRBJ1-1; D possibly corresponds to TRBD1 (6 bases). This clonotype was sampled from a middle-aged man with active or convalescent COVID-19. The sequenced material came from peripheral blood. The CDR3 loop reads CASSDRGGTEAFF. The DNA of the CDR3 is TGTGCCAGCAGTGACAGGGGTGGGACTGAAGCTTTCTTT.